The 8 T cell receptor beta chains in this list originate from one sample, sequenced in a study of preoperative IRX-2 immunotherapy in early breast cancer. Sequencing used immunoSEQ multiplex PCR; TCRdb keeps in-frame clones, though not all of them. This sample has around 34,000 clones, with around 83% found just once. Treatment here: preoperative locoregional IRX-2 cytokine immunotherapy. Material: lymph node tissue, obtained from a patient treated with IRX-2 immunotherapy. The receptors originated from a human donor with breast cancer.

V and J are TRBV28 and TRBJ1-1; D gene ambiguous. The CDR3 length is 15 residues. V shed 3 bases and J shed 5 bases, with 16 bases lying between them. CDR1 is MDHEN and CDR2 is SYDVKM in the germline V gene. CDR3 residues: CASSFGPGVYTEAFF. The CDR3 DNA sequence: TGTGCCAGCAGTTTCGGTCCAGGAGTATATACTGAAGCTTTCTTT.

The V and J genes are TRBV19 and TRBJ1-6, with D maybe TRBD1 (6 bases). Trimming took 3 bases from V and 1 from J, leaving 16 bases between them. The CDR3 loop spans 18 amino acids. Germline V gene sequence: CDR1 LNHDA, CDR2 SQIVND (reference sequence). CDR3 in DNA: TGTGCCAGTAGTATCATTCGGGACATCGAGTCCTATAATTCACCCCTCCACTTT. Its protein product is CASSIIRDIESYNSPLHF.

The chain employs TRBV25-1 and TRBJ1-3; no firm D call. The CDR3 covers 16 residues. Germline-derived CDR1 and CDR2 are MGHDK and SYGVNS. V lost 0 bases, J lost 0 bases, and 9 bases lay in between. This CDR3 reads CASSEYPPASGNTIYF. CDR3 DNA sequence: TGTGCCAGCAGTGAATATCCTCCGGCCTCTGGAAACACCATATATTTT. The full variable domain, completed using reference TRBV25-1 and TRBJ1-3, is EADIYQTPRYLVIGTGKKITLECSQTMGHDKMYWYQQDPGMELHLIHYSYGVNSTEKGDLSSESTVSRIRTEHFPLTLESARPSHTSQYLCASSEYPPASGNTIYFGEGSWLTVV.

The chain combines TRBV19 with TRBJ2-5; maybe TRBD2 (6 bases). The CDR3 totals 16 residues. CDR1 and CDR2 (germline): LNHDA, SQIVND (reference sequence). The ends were cut back, 3 bases at V and 0 bases at J, with 14 bases in the middle. In DNA, the CDR3 is TGTGCCAGTAGTATCGGAGGGGCTGCCAACCAAGAGACCCAGTACTTC. It is translated as CASSIGGAANQETQYF. The whole variable domain, remainder taken from reference TRBV19 and TRBJ2-5, is DGGITQSPKYLFRKEGQNVTLSCEQNLNHDAMYWYRQDPGQGLRLIYYSQIVNDFQKGDIAEGYSVSREKKESFPLTVTSAQKNPTAFYLCASSIGGAANQETQYFGPGTRLLVL.

The chain uses TRBV28 and TRBJ1-4; no definite D call. The ends were cut back, 4 bases at V and 2 bases at J, with 11 bases in the middle. Germline CDR1 is MDHEN and CDR2 is SYDVKM. The CDR3 loop spans 15 amino acids. The chain's CDR3 is CASSSLRGTNEKLFF. For the CDR3, the DNA is TGTGCCAGCAGTTCCCTCCGAGGGACTAATGAAAAACTGTTTTTT.

The V gene is TRBV1, the J gene TRBJ2-2. TRBV1 is a pseudogene. The CDR3 covers 18 residues. The CDR3 DNA is TGCGCCAGCAGCCAAGAGGGGGTAACGACAGCGAACACCGGGGAGCTGTTTTTT. Protein product: CASSQEGVTTANTGELFF.

This chain uses TRBV6-8 with TRBJ2-1; weak D call: TRBD1 (5 bases). This CDR3 is 16 amino acids long. Germline CDR1 is MNHGY and CDR2 is SAAAGT. Trimming cost V 2 bases and J 2 bases, with 13 bases left between them. The CDR3 protein is CASSYIGAGTYNEQFF. The DNA for the CDR3 is TGTGCCAGCAGTTACATAGGGGCAGGAACCTACAATGAGCAGTTCTTC.

CDR3 residues: CASSRGQGYNSPLHF. The CDR3 region has the DNA TGTGCCAGCAGCCGCGGACAGGGGTATAATTCACCCCTCCACTTT. The chain carries TRBV7-6 and TRBJ1-6, with 9 nucleotides matching TRBD1. From germline, CDR1 is SGHVS and CDR2 FNYEAQ. There are 15 residues in the CDR3. After removal of 5 bases from V and 4 bases from J, the junction contained 3 bases not matched to a gene.